The text below deals with one T cell receptor beta chain. No antigen is known for it. Per-base qualities were not stored, and no clone one base away is much larger. These data belong to a study of CD8 T cells in Susac syndrome (dated by TCRdb to between 2019 and 2020). For context, the study as a whole: Repertoire sequencing was used to test whether CD8+ T cell activation and differentiation in Susac syndrome was antigen driven. CD8+ T cell repertoire clonality was compared between fewer than 13 healthy donors, roughly 14 Susac syndrome patients and around 15 multiple sclerosis patients.

What the study reported, not specific to this receptor: The number of individuals in the TCR sequencing and HLA analysis was acknowledged as relatively small.

RNA was extracted using the RNeasy kit, and about 0.5 to 1 ug of the RNA was reverse transcribed with random hexamers. The immunoSEQ multiplex PCR assay, which covers 54 Vbeta and 13 Jbeta segments, was used to amplify TCR beta CDR3 regions. To correct PCR amplification bias, a synthetic template baseline was used for both primer optimization and computational correction. In the authors' own workflow: Only productive sequences were kept, with reads annotated to V, D and J genes according to IMGT and analyzed in immunoSEQ Analyzer. Clonality was computed as one minus Shannon entropy normalized by log2 of the number of productive unique sequences. For each patient and control, public and private clones were evaluated among the 100 most prevalent clones. A clone was defined as Susac-specific if it was absent from the healthy and MS cohorts, from roughly 980 published viral clones and from other ImmuneACCESS disease sequences. TCRdb ran its own pipeline on the public reads, namely fastp trimming at Q25 and MiXCR clone calling, and kept in-frame beta chains. Each entry merges the rows of one CDR3 protein and shows their most common DNA and genes. TCRdb's processing, not the study's, gives the V and J calls here. Here the sample has about 120,000 distinct CDR3 sequences; roughly 92% occur a single time. The top ten constitute roughly 0.12% of the sample.

Peripheral blood CD8+ and CD4+ T cells from healthy donors, Susac syndrome patients and multiple sclerosis patients were profiled using high-throughput TCR beta sequencing. Healthy donors were age- and sex-matched controls. Bulk CD8+ and CD4+ T cells were purified magnetically by negative isolation, whereas CD8+ TEMRA cells were enriched by FACS. Blood was drawn into EDTA tubes, processed within 24 hours, and PBMCs were isolated by density gradient centrifugation. PBMCs intended for TCR sequencing were frozen in liquid nitrogen and were later thawed in a 37 degrees C water bath. Purity of sorted or isolated CD4+, CD8+ and CD8+ TEMRA cells was at least 90%. V was cut back by 1 base and J by 1 base, leaving a gap of 11 bases between them. Based on the germline V gene, the CDR1 and CDR2 sequences are SGHTA and FQGNSA. The CDR3 sequence holds 16 residues, the cysteine and phenylalanine included. Only the CDR3 region is kept as DNA, spanning 48 bases read in frame from base 1.

The V and J genes are TRBV7-2 and TRBJ1-3, with the D gene not clear enough to name. The sequenced material came from CD8+ T cells from PBMCs. The receptor was derived from a human donor in good health. The DNA is TGTGCCAGCAGCTTAGAGCTAGCCGCGTCTGGAAACACCATATATTTT. It translates to CASSLELAASGNTIYF.